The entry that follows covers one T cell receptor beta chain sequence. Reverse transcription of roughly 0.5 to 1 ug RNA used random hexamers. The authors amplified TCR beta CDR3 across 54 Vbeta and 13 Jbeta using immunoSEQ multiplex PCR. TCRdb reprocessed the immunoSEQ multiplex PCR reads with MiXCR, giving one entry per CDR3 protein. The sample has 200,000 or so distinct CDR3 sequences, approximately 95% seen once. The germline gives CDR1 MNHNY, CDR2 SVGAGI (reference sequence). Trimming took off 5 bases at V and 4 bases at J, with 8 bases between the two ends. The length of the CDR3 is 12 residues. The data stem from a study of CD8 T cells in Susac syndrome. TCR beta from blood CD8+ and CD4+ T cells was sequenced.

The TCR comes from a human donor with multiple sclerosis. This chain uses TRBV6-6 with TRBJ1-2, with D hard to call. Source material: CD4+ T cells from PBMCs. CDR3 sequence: CASSPGRYGYTF. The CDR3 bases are TGTGCCAGCAGTCCGGGCCGCTATGGCTACACCTTC.